This note documents a single T cell receptor (beta chain) sequence. This record belongs to a study of blood T cell repertoires in COVID-19. Background on the study: Sites across the United States, Italy and Spain contributed samples from acute and convalescent COVID-19. In each case, the material was cDNA or gDNA derived from T cells, B-cell-depleted T cells, or PBMCs.

Trimming took 0 bases from V and 6 from J, leaving 4 bases between them. The CDR3 runs 12 residues. CDR1 and CDR2 from the germline V gene are SGDLS and YYNGEE. The authors' processing: Estimated nucleated cell counts came from reference gene primer amplification. Sequenced by immunoSEQ multiplex PCR; TCRdb stores in-frame clones only, minus some. The DNA was the basis for D and trimming; V, J and clone size are from that table. Of about 59,000 clones listed, roughly nine tenths are singletons. The sequence was collected from a man older than 75 in a cohort sampled during active COVID-19. The rearrangement joins TRBV9 to TRBJ2-4, with D hard to call. The sequenced sample was peripheral blood. The CDR3 DNA reads TGTGCCAGCAGCGTAGGGAGAAACATTCAGTACTTC. This translates into CASSVGRNIQYF.